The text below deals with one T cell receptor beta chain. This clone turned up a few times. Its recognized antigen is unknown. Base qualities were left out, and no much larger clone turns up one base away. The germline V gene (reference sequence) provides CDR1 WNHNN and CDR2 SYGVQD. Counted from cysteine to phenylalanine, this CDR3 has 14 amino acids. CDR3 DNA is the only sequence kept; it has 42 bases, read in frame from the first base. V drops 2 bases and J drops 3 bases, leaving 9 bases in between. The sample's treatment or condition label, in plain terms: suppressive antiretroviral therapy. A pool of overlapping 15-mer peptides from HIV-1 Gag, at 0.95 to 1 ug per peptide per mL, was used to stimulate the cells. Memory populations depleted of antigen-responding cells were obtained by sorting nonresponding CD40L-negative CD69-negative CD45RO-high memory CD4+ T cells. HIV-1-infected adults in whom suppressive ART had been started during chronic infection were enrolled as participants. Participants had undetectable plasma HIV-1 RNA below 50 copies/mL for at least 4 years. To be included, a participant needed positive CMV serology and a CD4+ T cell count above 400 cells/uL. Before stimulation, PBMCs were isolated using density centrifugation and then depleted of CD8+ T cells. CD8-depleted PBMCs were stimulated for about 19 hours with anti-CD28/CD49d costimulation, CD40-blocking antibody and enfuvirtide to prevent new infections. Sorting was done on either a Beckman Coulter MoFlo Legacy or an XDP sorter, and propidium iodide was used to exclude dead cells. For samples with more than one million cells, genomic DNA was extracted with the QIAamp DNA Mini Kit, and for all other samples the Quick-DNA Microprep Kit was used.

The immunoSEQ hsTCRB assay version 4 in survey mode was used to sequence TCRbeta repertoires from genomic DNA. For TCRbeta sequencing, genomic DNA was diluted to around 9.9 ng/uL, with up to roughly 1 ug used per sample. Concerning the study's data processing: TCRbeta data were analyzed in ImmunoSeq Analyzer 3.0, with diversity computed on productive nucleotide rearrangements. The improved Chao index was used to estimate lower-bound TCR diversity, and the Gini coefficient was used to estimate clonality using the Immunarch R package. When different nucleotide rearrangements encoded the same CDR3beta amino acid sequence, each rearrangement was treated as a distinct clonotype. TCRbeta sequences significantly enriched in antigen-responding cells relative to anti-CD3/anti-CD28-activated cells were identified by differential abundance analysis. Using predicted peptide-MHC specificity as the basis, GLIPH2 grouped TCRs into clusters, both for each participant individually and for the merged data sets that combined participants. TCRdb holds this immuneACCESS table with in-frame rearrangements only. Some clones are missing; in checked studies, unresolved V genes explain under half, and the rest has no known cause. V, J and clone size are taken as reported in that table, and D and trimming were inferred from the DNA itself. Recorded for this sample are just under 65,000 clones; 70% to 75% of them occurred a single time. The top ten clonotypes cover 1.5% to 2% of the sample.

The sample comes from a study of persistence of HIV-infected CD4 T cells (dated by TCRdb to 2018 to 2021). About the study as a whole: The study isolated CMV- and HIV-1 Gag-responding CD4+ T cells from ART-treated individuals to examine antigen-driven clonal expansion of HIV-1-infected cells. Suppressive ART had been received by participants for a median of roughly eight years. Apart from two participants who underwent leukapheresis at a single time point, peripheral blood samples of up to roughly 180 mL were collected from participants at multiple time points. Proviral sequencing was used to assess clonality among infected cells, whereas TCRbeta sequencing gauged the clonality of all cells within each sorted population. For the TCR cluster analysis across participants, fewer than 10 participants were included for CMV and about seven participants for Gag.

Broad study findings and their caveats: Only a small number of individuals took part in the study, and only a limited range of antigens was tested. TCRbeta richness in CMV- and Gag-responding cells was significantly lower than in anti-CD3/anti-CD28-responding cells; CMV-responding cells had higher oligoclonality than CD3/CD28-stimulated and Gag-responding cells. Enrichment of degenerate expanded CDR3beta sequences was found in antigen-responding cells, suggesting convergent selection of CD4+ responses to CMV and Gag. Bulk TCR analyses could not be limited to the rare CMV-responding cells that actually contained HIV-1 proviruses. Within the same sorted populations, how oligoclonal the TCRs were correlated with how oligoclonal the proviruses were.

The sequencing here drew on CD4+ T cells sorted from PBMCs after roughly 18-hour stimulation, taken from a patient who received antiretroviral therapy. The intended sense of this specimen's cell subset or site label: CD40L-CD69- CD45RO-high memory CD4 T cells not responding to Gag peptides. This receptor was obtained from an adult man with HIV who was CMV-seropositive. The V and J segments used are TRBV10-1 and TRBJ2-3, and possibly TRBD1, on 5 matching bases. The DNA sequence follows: TGCGCCAGCAGTGAGGGGGCGAGGACAGATACGCAGTATTTT. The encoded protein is CASSEGARTDTQYF.